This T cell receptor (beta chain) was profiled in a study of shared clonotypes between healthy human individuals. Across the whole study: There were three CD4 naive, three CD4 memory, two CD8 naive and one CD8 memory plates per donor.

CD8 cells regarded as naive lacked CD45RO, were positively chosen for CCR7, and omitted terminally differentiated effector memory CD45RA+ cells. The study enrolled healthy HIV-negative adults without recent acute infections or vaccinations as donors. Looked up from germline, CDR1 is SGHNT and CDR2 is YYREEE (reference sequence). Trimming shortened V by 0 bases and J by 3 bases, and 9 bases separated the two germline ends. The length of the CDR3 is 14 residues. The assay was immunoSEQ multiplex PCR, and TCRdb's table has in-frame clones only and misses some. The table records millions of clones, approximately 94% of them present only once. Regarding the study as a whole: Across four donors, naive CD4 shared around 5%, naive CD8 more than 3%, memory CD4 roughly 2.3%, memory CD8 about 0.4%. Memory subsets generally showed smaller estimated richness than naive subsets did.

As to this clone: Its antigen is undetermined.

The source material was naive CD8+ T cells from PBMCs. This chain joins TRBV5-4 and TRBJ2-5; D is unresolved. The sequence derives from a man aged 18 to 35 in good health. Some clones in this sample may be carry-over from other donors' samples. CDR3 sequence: CASSLVPPEETQYF. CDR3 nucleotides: TGTGCCAGCAGCTTGGTGCCGCCTGAAGAGACCCAGTACTTC.